A single sample is the source of the 20 T cell receptor beta chains below, sequenced in a study of blood T cells in healthy people across ages. A second PCR of 7 to 11 cycles used a sample-barcoded 5' primer and a J-beta primer mix. TCRdb re-analysed the 5' RACE reads in MiXCR, keeping a single row per CDR3 protein. The sample shows roughly 1.5 million distinct CDR3 sequences, approximately 39% of them seen only once. Sample: blood. These receptors all come from a woman younger than 30 in good health.

V and J are TRBV5-6 and TRBJ2-1; TRBD2 matches 8 bases. J was trimmed by 5 bases and V by 0 bases; bases with no gene match: 4. Germline CDR1 reads SGHDT; CDR2 reads YYEEEE. The CDR3 covers 15 residues. The CDR3 sequence is CASSLDGRAHNEQFF. CDR3 nucleotides: TGTGCCAGCAGCTTGGACGGGAGGGCTCACAATGAGCAGTTCTTC.

On this clonotype: The junction shows a germline mismatch at one end, possibly a read error. CDR3 in DNA: TGTGCTAGCAGCCAATCCCGGACCCATACGCAGTATTTT. Translating gives CASSQSRTHTQYF. The rearrangement uses TRBV7-7 and TRBJ2-3; D is unresolved. Germline V CDR1 and CDR2: SSHAT, FNYEAQ (reference sequence). CDR3 length equals 13 residues.

The gene calls are TRBV7-2 and TRBJ2-3; D gene ambiguous. There are 20 residues in the CDR3. V was cut by 1 base and J by 0 bases, with 23 bases left in between. Germline V gene sequence: CDR1 SGHTA, CDR2 FQGNSA. The CDR3 here is CASSLVSNFALPSSTDTQYF. The DNA of the CDR3 is TGTGCCAGCAGCTTAGTATCAAACTTTGCGTTACCCTCTAGCACAGATACGCAGTATTTT. Based on the CDR3 plus reference TRBV7-2 and TRBJ2-3, the full variable domain is GAGVSQSPSNKVTEKGKDVELRCDPISGHTALYWYRQSLGQGLEFLIYFQGNSAPDKSGLPSDRFSAERTGGSVSTLTIQRTQQEDSAVYLCASSLVSNFALPSSTDTQYFGPGTRLTVL.

This clonotype was counted between two and nine times. The V and J genes are TRBV9 and TRBJ2-1; D is undetermined. The CDR3 consists of 13 residues. Germline V gives CDR1 SGDLS, CDR2 YYNGEE. The V end was cut by 2 bases, the J end by 5 bases, with 8 bases between. CDR3 DNA: TGTGCCAGCAGCGTTTTGCCAGACAATGAGCAGTTCTTC. Encoded protein: CASSVLPDNEQFF. The complete variable domain, with remaining parts taken from reference TRBV9 and TRBJ2-1, reads DSGVTQTPKHLITATGQRVTLRCSPRSGDLSVYWYQQSLDQGLQFLIQYYNGEERAKGNILERFSAQQFPDLHSELNLSSLELGDSALYFCASSVLPDNEQFFGPGTRLTVL.

This clonotype turned up a few times. The chain uses TRBV20-1 and TRBJ2-2, with D perhaps TRBD1 or TRBD2 (5 bases each). The CDR3 runs to 13 residues. Germline CDR1 DFQATT, CDR2 SNEGSKA (reference sequence). V was shortened by 5 bases and J by 2 bases, with 9 bases between the two germline ends. This chain's CDR3 is CSAEGPNTGELFF. DNA of the CDR3: TGCAGTGCTGAGGGACCTAACACCGGGGAGCTGTTTTTT.

The chain carries TRBV5-1 and TRBJ2-1; 13 bases align to TRBD2. With 3 bases clipped from V and 7 bases from J, the junction kept 7 bases outside the gene matches. Germline loops: CDR1 SGHRS, CDR2 YFSETQ. CDR3 length: 16 residues. CDR3: CASSSPGLAGKNEQFF. DNA for the CDR3: TGCGCCAGCAGCTCGCCGGGACTAGCGGGGAAAAATGAGCAGTTCTTC.

This clonotype was detected only once. This chain uses TRBV20-1 with TRBJ1-4; 9 nucleotides line up with TRBD1. Germline V lookup: CDR1 DFQATT, CDR2 SNEGSKA (reference sequence). This CDR3 has 15 amino acids. Germline trimming cut 4 bases from V and 8 bases from J; bases unmatched to any gene: 11. As DNA, the CDR3 is TGCAGTGCTACCAGCTACAGGGGGCACCGAGAAAAACTGTTTTTT. Amino acids: CSATSYRGHREKLFF.

The chain is built from TRBV7-9 and TRBJ2-3, with D uncertain. The CDR3 is made up of 13 amino acids. The germline CDR1 and CDR2 sequences are SEHNR and FQNEAQ (reference sequence). V dropped 5 bases and J dropped 5 bases, with 11 bases sitting between them. CDR3 residues: CASSRRIIDTQYF. Written as DNA, the CDR3 is TGTGCCAGCAGCCGGCGCATCATAGATACGCAGTATTTT.

To note about this clonotype: At one of its ends the junction is not consistent with the germline gene, which may arise from a read error. The chain couples TRBV28 to TRBJ1-2, with D hard to call. CDR1 and CDR2 (germline): MDHEN, SYDVKM. The CDR3 sequence is 14 residues long. CDR3 nucleotides: TGTGCTAGCAGTTTATCAGGCAAAACCTATGGCTACATCTTC. Protein sequence: CASSLSGKTYGYIF.

This clonotype has just one count. V and J are TRBV3-1 and TRBJ2-1, with 11 bases identical to TRBD2. J was trimmed by 9 bases and V by 0 bases; bases with no gene match: 10. The CDR3 has 17 amino acids. Germline V gene data show CDR1 as LGHDT and CDR2 as YNNKEL (reference sequence). The CDR3 sequence: CASSQDQYSGGDTEQFF. The CDR3 DNA sequence: TGTGCCAGCAGCCAAGATCAGTATAGCGGGGGGGACACTGAGCAGTTCTTC.

Ten or more counts support this clonotype. The chain links TRBV7-2 to TRBJ2-3; possible D gene TRBD1, 6 bases. This CDR3 contains 15 residues. V was cut by 5 bases and J by 0 bases, with 12 bases left in between. Germline V gene sequence: CDR1 SGHTA, CDR2 FQGNSA. The CDR3 DNA reads as TGTGCCAGCAGCCCCGGGACAATTAGCACAGATACGCAGTATTTT. This translates into CASSPGTISTDTQYF. Full variable domain (remainder filled in from reference TRBV7-2 and TRBJ2-3): GAGVSQSPSNKVTEKGKDVELRCDPISGHTALYWYRQSLGQGLEFLIYFQGNSAPDKSGLPSDRFSAERTGGSVSTLTIQRTQQEDSAVYLCASSPGTISTDTQYFGPGTRLTVL.

The chain employs TRBV7-2 and TRBJ1-1, with TRBD1 as a possible D gene (6 bases). The CDR3 spans 15 residues. V lost 4 bases and J 5 bases, leaving 17 bases between the germline ends. Germline assignment: CDR1 SGHTA and CDR2 FQGNSA. This CDR3 is CASSSQMWGQTEAFF. CDR3 bases: TGTGCCAGCAGCTCTCAAATGTGGGGGCAGACTGAAGCTTTCTTT.

The J gene is TRBJ2-7, the V gene TRBV7-2, with a possible D match to TRBD2 (6 bases). V dropped 6 bases and J dropped 6 bases, with 12 bases sitting between them. The germline V gene has CDR1 SGHTA and CDR2 FQGNSA. The length of the CDR3 is 12 residues. For the CDR3, the DNA is TGTGCCAGCAGTCGGACTACGGTCGAGCAGTACTTC. It translates to CASSRTTVEQYF. Using reference TRBV7-2 and TRBJ2-7 for the parts outside the CDR3, the full variable domain is GAGVSQSPSNKVTEKGKDVELRCDPISGHTALYWYRQSLGQGLEFLIYFQGNSAPDKSGLPSDRFSAERTGGSVSTLTIQRTQQEDSAVYLCASSRTTVEQYFGPGTRLTVT.

This clonotype has more than one count but fewer than ten. V and J are TRBV12-3 or TRBV12-4 and TRBJ1-6; D is ambiguous. There are 11 residues in the CDR3. V was shortened by 3 bases and J by 12 bases, with 6 bases between the two germline ends. CDR3 DNA sequence: TGTGCCAGCAGTTTGGGCCAACCCCTCCACTTT. It specifies CASSLGQPLHF.

The CDR3 region is CASSPPGEHTDTQYF. As DNA, the CDR3 is TGTGCCAGCAGTCCACCCGGGGAACACACAGATACGCAGTATTTT. The V and J genes are TRBV6-5 and TRBJ2-3, with D tentatively TRBD2 (5 bases). CDR3 length equals 15 residues. Trimming stripped 5 bases from V and 2 bases from J, with 14 bases between. CDR1 is MNHEY, CDR2 SVGAGI, per germline.

The rearrangement joins TRBV12-3 or TRBV12-4 to TRBJ2-3, with a weak D call TRBD2 (6 bases). V lost 1 base and J lost 1, with 12 bases in between. The CDR3 spans 16 residues. Here the CDR3 reads CASSLVLGGGTDTQYF. As DNA, the CDR3 is TGTGCCAGCAGTTTAGTTCTCGGGGGAGGCACAGATACGCAGTATTTT.

V and J are TRBV24-1 and TRBJ1-1, with no clear D. V was pared by 4 bases and J by 0 bases, with 8 bases between. The CDR3 contains 14 residues. CDR1 is KGHDR, CDR2 SFDVKD, per germline. The CDR3 loop is CATSDGRLNTEAFF. The CDR3 nucleotides read TGTGCCACCAGTGACGGACGGCTGAACACTGAAGCTTTCTTT.

The V call is TRBV20-1, the J call TRBJ1-1, with a possible D match to TRBD1 (5 bases). V lost 3 bases and J lost 4, with 18 bases in between. This CDR3 contains 15 residues. CDR1 and CDR2 from the germline V gene are DFQATT and SNEGSKA (reference sequence). The CDR3 bases are TGCAGTGCTAGGGACAACAAGCGTGGTAGCACTGAAGCTTTCTTT. Residues: CSARDNKRGSTEAFF.

The chain combines TRBV12-3 or TRBV12-4 with TRBJ2-5; 8 positions match TRBD2. V trimming: 5 bases; J trimming: 4 bases; junction bases outside the gene matches: 6. The CDR3 contains 14 residues. The CDR3 reads CASSRTSFGETQYF. The CDR3, as DNA: TGTGCCAGCAGTCGGACTAGCTTCGGAGAGACCCAGTACTTC.

The chain uses TRBV28 and TRBJ1-5; tentative D call: TRBD1 (5 bases). The V end was cut by 2 bases, the J end by 1 base, with 9 bases between. The length of the CDR3 is 15 residues. CDR1 and CDR2 (germline): MDHEN, SYDVKM. The CDR3 DNA follows: TGTGCCAGCAGTTTAAGTTGGGGGAGCAATCAGCCCCAGCATTTT. Encoded protein: CASSLSWGSNQPQHF.